A single T cell receptor beta chain is shown here with its context. No antigen is known for it. No base quality values were provided; no much bigger clone lies one nucleotide off. Peripheral blood CD8+ and CD4+ T cells from healthy donors, Susac syndrome patients and multiple sclerosis patients were profiled using high-throughput TCR beta sequencing. Recently defined diagnostic criteria for definite or probable disease were met by the Susac syndrome patients. Bulk CD8+ and CD4+ T cells were purified magnetically by negative isolation, whereas CD8+ TEMRA cells were enriched by FACS. Blood was collected in EDTA tubes and processed within 24 hours, with PBMCs isolated through density gradient centrifugation. PBMCs intended for TCR sequencing were cryopreserved in liquid nitrogen and were subsequently thawed in a 37 degrees C water bath. The sorted or isolated CD4+, CD8+ and CD8+ TEMRA cells had a purity of 90% or higher.

This entry belongs to a study of CD8 T cells in Susac syndrome (dated by TCRdb to between 2019 and 2020). With respect to the entire study: Of the Susac syndrome patients who were sequenced, 5 or 6 had clinically active disease and about 8 were in clinical remission. At blood withdrawal, Susac syndrome patients were either therapy-naive, taking corticosteroids (in some cases with IVIg as well), or taking IVIg alone. Repertoire sequencing was used to test whether CD8+ T cell activation and differentiation in Susac syndrome was antigen driven. CD8+ T cell repertoire clonality was compared between around eleven healthy donors, about 14 Susac syndrome patients and 15 multiple sclerosis patients.

RNA was extracted with the RNeasy kit and about 0.45 to 1 ug was reverse transcribed using random hexamers. TCR beta CDR3 regions were amplified with the immunoSEQ multiplex PCR assay covering 54 Vbeta and 13 Jbeta segments. To correct PCR amplification bias, a synthetic template baseline was used for both primer optimization and computational correction. In the paper's pipeline: Reads were annotated to V, D and J genes per IMGT and analyzed with immunoSEQ Analyzer, keeping only productive sequences. Clonality was computed as one minus Shannon entropy normalized by log2 of the number of productive unique sequences. For each patient and control, public and private clones were evaluated within the 100 most prevalent clones. A clone was defined as Susac-specific if it was absent from the healthy and MS cohorts, from roughly 990 published viral clones and from other ImmuneACCESS disease sequences. TCRdb trimmed the raw reads at Q25, called clones with MiXCR and kept productive beta chains. Entries that share a CDR3 protein sequence are merged under the most common genes and DNA. Here the V and J calls rest on TCRdb's processing, not on the authors' analysis. The sample data list some 130,000 distinct CDR3 sequences, and 95% of these were observed just once. The ten most abundant clones make up about 0.18% of the sample.

Beyond this particular receptor, the publication reports: Clonal expansion was seen in Susac syndrome CD8+ repertoires, peaking in CD8+ TEMRA cells and being greater in clinically active patients than in remitting ones. Approximately 17 and five Susac-specific public clones were found in the total CD8+ and CD8+ TEMRA repertoires, respectively. The TCR sequencing and HLA analysis was acknowledged to have included a relatively small number of individuals.

CDR1 is given as MNHEY and CDR2 as SMNVEV, both from the germline V gene (reference sequence). Spanning cysteine to phenylalanine, the CDR3 consists of 16 amino acids. CDR3 DNA only is kept here, 48 bases in frame from base 1. From V the trimming removes 5 bases and from J it removes 3 bases, while the gene matches leave 8 bases of the junction unaccounted for. The sample was CD8+ T cells from PBMCs. This TCR was recovered from a human donor with Susac syndrome. This receptor chain uses TRBV27 and TRBJ2-3; TRBD2 lines up with 10 middle nucleotides. The CDR3 has the sequence CASSRTSGIVTDTQYF. The DNA sequence is given as TGTGCCAGCAGTCGTACTAGCGGGATTGTAACAGATACGCAGTATTTT.